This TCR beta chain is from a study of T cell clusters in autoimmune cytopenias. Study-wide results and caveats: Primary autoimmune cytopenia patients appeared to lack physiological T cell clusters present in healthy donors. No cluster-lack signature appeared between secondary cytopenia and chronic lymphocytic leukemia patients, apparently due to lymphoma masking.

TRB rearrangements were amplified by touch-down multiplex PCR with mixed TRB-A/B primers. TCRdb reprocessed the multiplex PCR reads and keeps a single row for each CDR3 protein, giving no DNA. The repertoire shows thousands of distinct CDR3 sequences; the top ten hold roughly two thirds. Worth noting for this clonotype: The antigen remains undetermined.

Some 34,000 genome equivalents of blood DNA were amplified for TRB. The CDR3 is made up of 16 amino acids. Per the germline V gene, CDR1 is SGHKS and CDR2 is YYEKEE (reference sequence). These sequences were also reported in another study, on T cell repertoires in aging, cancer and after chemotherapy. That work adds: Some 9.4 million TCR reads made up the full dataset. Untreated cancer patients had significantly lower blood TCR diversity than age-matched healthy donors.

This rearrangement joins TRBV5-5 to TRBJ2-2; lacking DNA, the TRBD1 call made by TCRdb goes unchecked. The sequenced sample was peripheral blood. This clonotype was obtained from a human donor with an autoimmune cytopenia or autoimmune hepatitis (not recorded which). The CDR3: CASSRTGTANTGELFF.